This T cell receptor beta chain was identified in a study of shared clonotypes between healthy human individuals. As regards this clone: Its antigen is not identified.

The germline V gene encodes CDR1 MGHRA and CDR2 YSYEKL. V dropped 4 bases and J dropped 2 bases, with 12 bases sitting between them. CDR3 length: 14 residues. Some clones are missing from TCRdb's copy, which holds only in-frame ones; the method was immunoSEQ multiplex PCR. The data hold about 2.4 million clones, with over 85% observed a single time. Study-level findings and limits: Clonotypes that were shared across a few donors made up around 5% of naive CD4 clonotypes.

The specimen sequenced was naive CD4+ T cells from PBMCs. Subset in this sample: CD45RA+ positively selected. The rearrangement uses TRBV4-1 and TRBJ2-7, with D possibly being TRBD1 or TRBD2 (5 bases each). The clonotype originates from a man younger than 30 in good health. Some clones in this sample may be carry-over from other donors' samples. The CDR3, as DNA: TGCGCCAGCAGCCTAACCGGGACGCCCTACGAGCAGTACTTC. This codes for CASSLTGTPYEQYF.